This TCR beta chain is drawn from a study of cytomegalovirus exposure and HLA in healthy donors. The PCR ran on 60 Vbeta and 13 Jbeta primers. Profiled with immunoSEQ multiplex PCR; TCRdb holds only in-frame clones, not every one. The sample lists approximately 120,000 clones, around three quarters seen once, with about 7.7% in the top ten. As regards this clone: The antigen remains undetermined.

The study, taken as a whole, reports: Near-uniform donor sequencing depth was presumed by presence/absence analyses. In an earlier analysis, about 90% or about 30%: the productive usage of most TCR beta V segments. Analysis was performed later, and it showed HLA-associated TCR beta chains to be more clonally expanded than equally common others.

This CDR3 spans 13 amino acids. From germline, CDR1 is MNHEY and CDR2 SMNVEV (reference sequence). V was shortened by 6 bases and J by 4 bases, with 10 bases between the two germline ends. This clonotype originated in a woman aged 45 to 65 in good health and CMV-seropositive. What was sequenced was PBMCs. The chain uses TRBV27 and TRBJ2-1, with D possibly matching TRBD1 (6 bases). CDR3 nucleotides: TGTGCCAGCAGGAGAGACAGGTACAATGAGCAGTTCTTC. Its protein is CASRRDRYNEQFF.